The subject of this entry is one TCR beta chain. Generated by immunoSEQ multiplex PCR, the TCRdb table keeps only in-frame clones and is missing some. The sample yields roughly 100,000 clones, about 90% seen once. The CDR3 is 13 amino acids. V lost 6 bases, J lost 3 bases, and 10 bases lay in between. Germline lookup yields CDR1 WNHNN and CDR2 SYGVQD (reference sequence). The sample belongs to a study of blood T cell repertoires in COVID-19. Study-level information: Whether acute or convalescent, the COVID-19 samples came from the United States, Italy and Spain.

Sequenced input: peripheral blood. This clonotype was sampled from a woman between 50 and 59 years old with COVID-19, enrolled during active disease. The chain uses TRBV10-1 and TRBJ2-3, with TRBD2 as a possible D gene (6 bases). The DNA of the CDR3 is TGCGCCAGCAGCCGGGACTTTACAGATACGCAGTATTTT. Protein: CASSRDFTDTQYF.